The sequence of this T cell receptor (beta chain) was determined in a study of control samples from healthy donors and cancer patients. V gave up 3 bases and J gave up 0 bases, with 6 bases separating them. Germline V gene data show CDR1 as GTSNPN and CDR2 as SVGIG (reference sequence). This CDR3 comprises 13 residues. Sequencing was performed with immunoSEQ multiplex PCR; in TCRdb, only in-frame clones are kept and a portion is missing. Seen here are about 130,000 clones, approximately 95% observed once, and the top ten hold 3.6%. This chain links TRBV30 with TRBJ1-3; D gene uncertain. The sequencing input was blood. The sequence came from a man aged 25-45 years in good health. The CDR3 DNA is TGTGCCTGGAGCAGAGACTCTGGAAACACCATATATTTT. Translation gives CAWSRDSGNTIYF.